This is a list of T cell receptor beta chains from one sample in a study of T cells in Graves' hyperthyroidism and ophthalmopathy. MiXCR, applied by TCRdb to the multiplex PCR reads, yields one record per CDR3 protein. The sample gives about 540,000 distinct CDR3 sequences, 35% to 55% of which show up once; just under 8.5% is in the top ten. The source material was peripheral blood or thyroid tissue (not recorded which). The receptor set was obtained from a woman younger than 35 with Graves' hyperthyroidism. CDR3s include the opening cysteine and the closing phenylalanine or tryptophan. The D gene is left open where the match is weak. Size is stated for part of the rows, as once, few or many counts, or as a class when the clone is expanded.

cdr3_nt: TGTGCCAGCAGCCGAGGACGGACAGGGGCGGGAGCTTTCTTT
cdr3_aa: CASSRGRTGAGAFF
v_call: TRBV7-9
d_call: TRBD1
clone_size: NA
j_call: TRBJ1-1

cdr3_nt: TGTGCCAGTACCCACAGATATAGCAATCAGCCCCAGCATTTT
cdr3_aa: CASTHRYSNQPQHF
v_call: TRBV19
d_call: NA
clone_size: NA
j_call: TRBJ1-5

cdr3_nt: TGTGCCAGCAGACAGGGATACAAAAACACTGAAGCTTTCTTT
cdr3_aa: CASRQGYKNTEAFF
v_call: TRBV12-3/TRBV12-4
d_call: NA
clone_size: NA
j_call: TRBJ1-1

cdr3_nt: TGCAGCGTATCAGGAGGAGACTATGGCTACACCTTC
cdr3_aa: CSVSGGDYGYTF
v_call: TRBV29-1
d_call: NA
clone_size: many
j_call: TRBJ1-2

cdr3_nt: TGCAGTGCTAGACCGGATCAGGTCACCGGGGAGCTGTTTTTT
cdr3_aa: CSARPDQVTGELFF
v_call: TRBV20-1
d_call: NA
clone_size: NA
j_call: TRBJ2-2

cdr3_nt: TGCGCCAGCAGCCTGGGACAGGGAGGAACTGCAGCTTTCTTT
cdr3_aa: CASSLGQGGTAAFF
v_call: TRBV4-1
d_call: TRBD1
clone_size: NA
j_call: TRBJ1-1

cdr3_nt: TGTGCCAGCAGCTTACGTAACAGGGAAATCTACGAGCAGTACTTC
cdr3_aa: CASSLRNREIYEQYF
v_call: TRBV11-1
d_call: NA
clone_size: few
j_call: TRBJ2-7

cdr3_nt: TGTGCCAGTAGTAGTCGACAGGGGGCCGACGAGCAGTACTTC
cdr3_aa: CASSSRQGADEQYF
v_call: TRBV19
d_call: TRBD1
clone_size: once
j_call: TRBJ2-7

cdr3_nt: TGTGCCAGCAGCTTACGAGGGGGATCTGAAAAACTGTTTTTT
cdr3_aa: CASSLRGGSEKLFF
v_call: TRBV7-9
d_call: NA
clone_size: few
j_call: TRBJ1-4

cdr3_nt: TGCAGTGCTAGAGTGAGGCGGGGTCCCAGGGGCGAGCAGTACTTC
cdr3_aa: CSARVRRGPRGEQYF
v_call: TRBV20-1
d_call: NA
clone_size: few
j_call: TRBJ2-7

cdr3_nt: TGTGCCAGCAGTTGGGGCGGACCTGGGGCCAACGTCCTGACTTTC
cdr3_aa: CASSWGGPGANVLTF
v_call: TRBV25-1
d_call: NA
clone_size: NA
j_call: TRBJ2-6

cdr3_nt: TGCAGCGCTAGACAGGGGGGGCAGGGCTACGAGCAGTACTTC
cdr3_aa: CSARQGGQGYEQYF
v_call: TRBV29-1
d_call: TRBD1
clone_size: once
j_call: TRBJ2-7

cdr3_nt: TGTGCCAGCAGCCTGGGACTAGTGTTCTACGAGCAGTACTTC
cdr3_aa: CASSLGLVFYEQYF
v_call: TRBV7-2
d_call: TRBD2
clone_size: NA
j_call: TRBJ2-7

cdr3_nt: TGTGCCAGCAGCCTAAGGGAATCCGGGGAGCTGTTTTTT
cdr3_aa: CASSLRESGELFF
v_call: TRBV11-1
d_call: NA
clone_size: NA
j_call: TRBJ2-2

cdr3_nt: TGCAGTGCTAAAGAGGGGTTTGGCTACACCTTC
cdr3_aa: CSAKEGFGYTF
v_call: TRBV20-1
d_call: NA
clone_size: NA
j_call: TRBJ1-2

cdr3_nt: TGTGCCAGCAGCGACTCTGGCAGGGATGGCTACACCTTC
cdr3_aa: CASSDSGRDGYTF
v_call: TRBV25-1
d_call: NA
clone_size: NA
j_call: TRBJ1-2

cdr3_nt: TGTGCCAGCAGCGTGGACTGGGGCTACGAGCAGTACTTC
cdr3_aa: CASSVDWGYEQYF
v_call: TRBV13
d_call: NA
clone_size: few
j_call: TRBJ2-7

cdr3_nt: TGTGCCAGCGGGATGCTAGCGGAGGTCTACGAGCAGTACTTC
cdr3_aa: CASGMLAEVYEQYF
v_call: TRBV2
d_call: TRBD2
clone_size: NA
j_call: TRBJ2-7

cdr3_nt: TGCGCCAGCAGCTTGGCACCCGACAGCTATGGCTACACCTTC
cdr3_aa: CASSLAPDSYGYTF
v_call: TRBV5-1
d_call: NA
clone_size: NA
j_call: TRBJ1-2

cdr3_nt: TGTGCCAGCAGCCCCTTTTATAGCAATCAGCCCCAGCATTTT
cdr3_aa: CASSPFYSNQPQHF
v_call: TRBV7-2
d_call: NA
clone_size: NA
j_call: TRBJ1-5

cdr3_nt: TGTGCCTGGAAGGGGGACAGAGCCTACGAGCAGTACTTC
cdr3_aa: CAWKGDRAYEQYF
v_call: TRBV7-6
d_call: TRBD1
clone_size: NA
j_call: TRBJ2-7

cdr3_nt: TGTGCCAGCAGCTCGGGAACGTGGGACTCTAGCAATCAGCCCCAGCATTTT
cdr3_aa: CASSSGTWDSSNQPQHF
v_call: TRBV7-9
d_call: NA
clone_size: few
j_call: TRBJ1-5

cdr3_nt: TGTGCCAGCAGTCCACCGACAGGGACCGAAGCTTTCTTT
cdr3_aa: CASSPPTGTEAFF
v_call: TRBV12-3/TRBV12-4
d_call: TRBD1
clone_size: NA
j_call: TRBJ1-1

cdr3_nt: TGTGCCAGCAGTGACGGAGTGGGACAGAACACTGAAGCTTTCTTT
cdr3_aa: CASSDGVGQNTEAFF
v_call: TRBV6-4
d_call: NA
clone_size: few
j_call: TRBJ1-1

cdr3_nt: TGCAGTGCAAGGGACGTTGGACGGGAAAAACTGTTTTTT
cdr3_aa: CSARDVGREKLFF
v_call: TRBV20-1
d_call: NA
clone_size: few
j_call: TRBJ1-4

cdr3_nt: TGCAGTGCTAGAATGTTAGAGACCCAGTACTTC
cdr3_aa: CSARMLETQYF
v_call: TRBV20-1
d_call: NA
clone_size: few
j_call: TRBJ2-5